The rows below give T cell receptor beta chains drawn from one sample of a study of blood T cell repertoires in COVID-19. The assay was immunoSEQ multiplex PCR, and TCRdb's table has in-frame clones only and misses some. The sample has 170,000 or so clones; more than 80% are singletons. The specimen sequenced was PBMCs or T cells enriched from blood (not recorded which). The receptors originated from a man aged 40-55 years who had recovered from COVID-19. Each CDR3 is given with its conserved first and last residue. The order of the fields is D gene, J gene, clone size, V gene, CDR3 DNA, CDR3 protein. The D gene is left open where the match is weak. Rows may omit the clone size; those that give it use once, few, many or a size class.

TRBD1 TRBJ1-2 once TRBV6-5 TGTGCCTCCCGAATGCAGGGGGAAATAAGCTATGGCTACACCTTC CASRMQGEISYGYTF
TRBD1 TRBJ1-1 - TRBV18 TGTGCCAGCTCGACAGGGGTGAACACTGAAGCTTTCTTT CASSTGVNTEAFF
TRBD1 TRBJ1-2 few TRBV2 TGTGCCAGCAGTGAAGAGACAGGGGGAAATGGCTACACCTTC CASSEETGGNGYTF
TRBD1 TRBJ1-1 - TRBV5-1 TGCGCCAGCAGCCCCGTACTGTTAACAGGGGACACTGAAGCTTTCTTT CASSPVLLTGDTEAFF
- TRBJ1-6 - TRBV30 TGTGCCTGGATGGCCAATCAGAATTCACCCCTCCACTTT CAWMANQNSPLHF
- TRBJ1-4 - TRBV9 TGTGCCAGCAGCCTCGGGGGTACGAATGAAAAACTGTTTTTT CASSLGGTNEKLFF
TRBD2 TRBJ2-1 - TRBV27 TGTGCCAGCAGTTTATGGACTAGTGGGGATGAGCAGTTCTTC CASSLWTSGDEQFF
- TRBJ2-1 - TRBV7-7 TGTGCTAGCAGCTTAATGACCGGAGGCAATGAGCAGTTCTTC CASSLMTGGNEQFF
TRBD1 TRBJ1-6 - TRBV28 TGTGCCAGCAGGCCCGGGACAGGGCATTATAATTCACCCCTCCACTTT CASRPGTGHYNSPLHF
- TRBJ2-7 - TRBV25-1 TGTGCCAGCAGTGTCAGGGCCTCCTACGAGCAGTACTTC CASSVRASYEQYF
- TRBJ1-1 once TRBV10-3 TGTGCCATCAGTGAGTCGATGCGTACTGAAGCTTTCTTT CAISESMRTEAFF
- TRBJ2-1 - TRBV5-1 TGCGCCAGCAGCTTTAACAATGAGCAGTTCTTC CASSFNNEQFF